This entry lists 13 T cell receptor beta chains sequenced from one sample in a study of T cells in Graves' hyperthyroidism and ophthalmopathy. RNA transcripts provided the source from which TCR beta CDR3 regions were amplified. HTBI primers were the set used in a first-round RT-PCR of the TCR CDR3. From the multiplex PCR reads, TCRdb called clonotypes with MiXCR, one entry per CDR3 protein. The profile shows fewer than 900,000 distinct CDR3 sequences, roughly a sixth of them singletons. Sequenced sample: blood. Receptor source: a woman aged 50 to 65 with Graves' hyperthyroidism that later progressed to Graves' ophthalmopathy.

This clonotype was counted many times. This rearrangement joins TRBV13 to TRBJ1-2; weak D call: TRBD1 (5 bases). Per the germline V gene, CDR1 is PRHDT and CDR2 is FYEKMQ (reference sequence). This CDR3 has 16 amino acids. The V end was cut by 5 bases, the J end by 6 bases, with 22 bases between. The CDR3 loop is CASSLDAGARLHGYTF. In nucleotides, the CDR3 is TGTGCCAGCAGCCTAGACGCCGGGGCGCGGTTGCATGGCTACACCTTC.

This clonotype was detected only a few times. The V and J genes are TRBV18 and TRBJ1-1; D may be TRBD1 (5 bases). With 3 bases removed from V and 9 bases from J, the gap between germline ends came to 17 bases. In germline, CDR1 is KGHSH, CDR2 LQKENI. This CDR3 is 14 amino acids long. CDR3 sequence reads: CASSPLGTQGQAFF. In nucleotides, the CDR3 is TGTGCCAGCTCACCCCTCGGTACTCAGGGCCAAGCTTTCTTT.

The chain carries TRBV5-6 and TRBJ2-1; TRBD2 might be the D (5 bases). The CDR3 totals 15 residues. From germline, CDR1 is SGHDT and CDR2 YYEEEE. Trimming removed 1 base at V and 8 bases at J, with 16 bases between. The CDR3 sequence is CASSLIGAEVYEQFF. DNA of the CDR3: TGTGCCAGCAGCTTGATTGGCGCGGAGGTATATGAGCAGTTCTTC.

This clonotype was found many times. The CDR3 here is CASSEAGQGRTTEAFF. DNA for the CDR3: TGTGCCAGCAGTGAAGCCGGACAGGGGAGGACCACTGAAGCTTTCTTT. This chain connects TRBV2 to TRBJ1-1; TRBD1 matches 9 bases. Germline CDR1 is SNHLY and CDR2 is FYNNEI. The CDR3 loop spans 16 amino acids. Trimming took 0 bases from V and 4 from J; bases not matched to a gene: 6.

The chain couples TRBV12-3 or TRBV12-4 to TRBJ2-2; 12 nucleotides agree with TRBD1. V shed 6 bases and J 7 bases; nucleotides not matched to a gene: 9. The CDR3 extends over 16 amino acids. CDR3 loop: CASSHTGTGGGGELFF. The CDR3 DNA sequence: TGTGCCAGCAGCCACACCGGGACAGGGGGCGGCGGGGAGCTGTTTTTT.

Ten or more counts support this clonotype. This rearrangement joins TRBV7-3 to TRBJ2-3; 8 bases are a match to TRBD2. The V segment lost 1 base and the J segment 2 bases; nucleotides outside the gene matches: 5. The CDR3 runs 16 residues. Per the germline V gene, CDR1 is SGHTA and CDR2 is FQGTGA. CDR3: CASSLMGGGPTDTQYF. The CDR3 DNA sequence: TGTGCCAGCAGCTTAATGGGCGGGGGGCCCACAGATACGCAGTATTTT.

This clonotype was seen a few times. This chain links TRBV5-1 with TRBJ1-6; 7 bases line up with TRBD1. Germline V gene sequence: CDR1 SGHRS, CDR2 YFSETQ. This CDR3 is 14 amino acids long. After removal of 2 bases from V and 7 bases from J, the junction contained 3 bases not matched to a gene. The CDR3 sequence is CASSFQTGNSPLHF. CDR3 nucleotide sequence: TGCGCCAGCAGCTTCCAGACAGGGAATTCACCCCTCCACTTT.

CDR3 sequence reads: CASSVEFRDYTF. The CDR3 coding sequence is TGTGCCAGCTCAGTTGAGTTTAGAGACTACACCTTC. V usage is TRBV7-9 and J usage is TRBJ1-2; no clear D gene. Trimming took 8 bases from V and 10 from J, leaving 17 bases between them. The CDR3 contains 12 residues. The germline V gene encodes CDR1 SEHNR and CDR2 FQNEAQ (reference sequence).

This clonotype was seen a single time. V and J are TRBV5-1 and TRBJ2-7; D perhaps matches TRBD1 (6 bases). V lost 5 bases, J lost 5 bases, and 14 bases lay in between. This CDR3 spans 13 amino acids. Germline CDR1 SGHRS, CDR2 YFSETQ. The CDR3 loop reads CASRAKGVDEQYF. The DNA for the CDR3 is TGCGCCAGCAGAGCGAAGGGGGTAGACGAGCAGTACTTC.

This clonotype was picked up a small number of times. The chain uses TRBV19 and TRBJ1-1, with TRBD1 as a possible D gene (5 bases). CDR1 and CDR2 (germline): LNHDA, SQIVND (reference sequence). The CDR3 is 14 residues long. Trimming removed 1 base at V and 3 bases at J, with 9 bases between. The CDR3 nucleotides read TGTGCCAGTAGTATAGCTGGGACTGACACTGAAGCTTTCTTT. Protein sequence: CASSIAGTDTEAFF.

J is TRBJ2-3 and V is TRBV6-1; D call uncertain. V lost 7 bases and J 0 bases, leaving 14 bases between the germline ends. Germline assignment: CDR1 MNHNS and CDR2 SASEGT. This CDR3 is built from 15 residues. The CDR3 nucleotides read TGTGCCAGCATACGGACGCCTACTAGCACAGATACGCAGTATTTT. Residues: CASIRTPTSTDTQYF.

J is TRBJ1-2 and V is TRBV19; TRBD1 might be the D (6 bases). The CDR3 loop spans 15 amino acids. The germline CDR1 and CDR2 sequences are LNHDA and SQIVND (reference sequence). V gave up 5 bases and J gave up 3 bases, with 16 bases separating them. CDR3 coding DNA: TGTGCCAGTAGTTCCTGGGGGCGATACGACTATGGCTACACCTTC. As protein: CASSSWGRYDYGYTF.

As for this clonotype: An end of the junction differs from the germline gene, which may be a read error. The chain uses TRBV6-1 and TRBJ2-5, with 11 bases matching TRBD2. Germline V CDR1 and CDR2: MNHNS, SASEGT. The CDR3 has 15 residues. This chain's CDR3 is CAGSVASGGTETQYF. CDR3 bases: TGTGCCGGCAGTGTCGCTAGCGGGGGGACAGAGACCCAGTACTTC.